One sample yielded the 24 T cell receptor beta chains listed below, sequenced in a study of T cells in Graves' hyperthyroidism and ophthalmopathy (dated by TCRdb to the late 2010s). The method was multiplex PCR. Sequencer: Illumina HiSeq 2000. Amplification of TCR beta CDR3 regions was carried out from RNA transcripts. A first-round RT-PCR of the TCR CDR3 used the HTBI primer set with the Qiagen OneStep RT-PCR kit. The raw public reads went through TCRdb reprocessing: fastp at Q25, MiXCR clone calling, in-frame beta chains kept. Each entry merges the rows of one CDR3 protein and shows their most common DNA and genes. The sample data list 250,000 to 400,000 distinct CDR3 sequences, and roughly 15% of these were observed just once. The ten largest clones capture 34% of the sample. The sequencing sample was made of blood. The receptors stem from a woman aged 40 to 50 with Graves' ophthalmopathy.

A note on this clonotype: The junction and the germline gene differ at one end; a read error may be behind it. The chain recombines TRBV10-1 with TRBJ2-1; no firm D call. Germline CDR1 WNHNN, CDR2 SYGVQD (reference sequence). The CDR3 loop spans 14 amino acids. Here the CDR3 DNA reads TGCGCCAGCAGTAAGTCCCATTACGACAATGAGCAGTTCTTC. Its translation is CASSKSHYDNEQFF.

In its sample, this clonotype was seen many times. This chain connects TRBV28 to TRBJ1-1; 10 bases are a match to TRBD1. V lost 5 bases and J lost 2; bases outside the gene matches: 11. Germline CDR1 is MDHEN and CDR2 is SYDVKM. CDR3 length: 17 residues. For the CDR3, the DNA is TGTGCCAGCAGTGACTTGGGGACAGGGGTAGGTAACACTGAAGCTTTCTTT. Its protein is CASSDLGTGVGNTEAFF.

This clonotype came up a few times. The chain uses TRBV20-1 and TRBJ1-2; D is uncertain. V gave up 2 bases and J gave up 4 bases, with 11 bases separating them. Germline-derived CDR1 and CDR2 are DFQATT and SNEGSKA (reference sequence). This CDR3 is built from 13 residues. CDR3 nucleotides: TGCAGTGCTAGACAAGATCTCAGCTATGGCTACACCTTC. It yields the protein CSARQDLSYGYTF.

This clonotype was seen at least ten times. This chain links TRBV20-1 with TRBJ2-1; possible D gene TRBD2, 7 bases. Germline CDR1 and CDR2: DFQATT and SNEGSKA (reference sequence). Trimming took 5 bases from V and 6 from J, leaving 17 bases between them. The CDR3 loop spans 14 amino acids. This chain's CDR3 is CSAARGREPNEQFF. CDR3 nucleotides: TGCAGTGCTGCCCGGGGGCGGGAGCCCAATGAGCAGTTCTTC.

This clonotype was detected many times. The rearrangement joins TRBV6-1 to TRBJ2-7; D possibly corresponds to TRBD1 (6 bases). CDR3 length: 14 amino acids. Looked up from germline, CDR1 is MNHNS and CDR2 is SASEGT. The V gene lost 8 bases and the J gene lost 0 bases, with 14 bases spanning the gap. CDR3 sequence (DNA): TGTGCCAGCGGAAGACAGGACAGCTCCTACGAGCAGTACTTC. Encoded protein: CASGRQDSSYEQYF.

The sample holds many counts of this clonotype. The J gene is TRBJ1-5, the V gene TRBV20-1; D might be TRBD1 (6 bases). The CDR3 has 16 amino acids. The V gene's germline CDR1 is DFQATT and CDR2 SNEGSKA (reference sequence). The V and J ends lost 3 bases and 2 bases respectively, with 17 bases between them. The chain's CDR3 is CSARSRGAGGNQPQHF. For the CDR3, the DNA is TGCAGTGCTAGGTCCCGGGGGGCGGGGGGCAATCAGCCCCAGCATTTT.

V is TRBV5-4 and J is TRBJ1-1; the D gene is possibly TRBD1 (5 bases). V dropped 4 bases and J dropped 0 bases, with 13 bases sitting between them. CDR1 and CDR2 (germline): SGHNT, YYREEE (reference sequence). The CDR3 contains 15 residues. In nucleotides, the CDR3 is TGTGCCAGCAGCGCGAGCGGGGCAGTGAACACTGAAGCTTTCTTT. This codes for CASSASGAVNTEAFF. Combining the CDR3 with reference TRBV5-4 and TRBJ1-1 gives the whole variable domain ETGVTQSPTHLIKTRGQQVTLRCSSQSGHNTVSWYQQALGQGPQFIFQYYREEENGRGNFPPRFSGLQFPNYSSELNVNALELDDSALYLCASSASGAVNTEAFFGQGTRLTVV.

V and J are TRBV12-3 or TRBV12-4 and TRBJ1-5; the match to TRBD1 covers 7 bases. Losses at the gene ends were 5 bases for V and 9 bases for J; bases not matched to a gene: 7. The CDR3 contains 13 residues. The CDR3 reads CASSPHPGGPQHF. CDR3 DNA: TGTGCCAGCAGTCCCCATCCAGGGGGGCCCCAGCATTTT.

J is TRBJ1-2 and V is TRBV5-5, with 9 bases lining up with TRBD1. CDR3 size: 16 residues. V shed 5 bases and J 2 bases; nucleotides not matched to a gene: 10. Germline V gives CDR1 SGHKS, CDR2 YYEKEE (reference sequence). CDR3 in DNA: TGTGCCAGCAGTTTCCTTCAGACAGGGGGGAACTATGGCTACACCTTC. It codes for CASSFLQTGGNYGYTF.

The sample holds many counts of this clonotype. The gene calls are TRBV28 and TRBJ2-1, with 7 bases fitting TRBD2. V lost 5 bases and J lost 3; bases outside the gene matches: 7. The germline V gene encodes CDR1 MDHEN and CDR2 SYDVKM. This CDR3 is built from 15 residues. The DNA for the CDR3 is TGTGCCAGCAGTCCCTATAGCGGGTACTACAATGAGCAGTTCTTC. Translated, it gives CASSPYSGYYNEQFF.

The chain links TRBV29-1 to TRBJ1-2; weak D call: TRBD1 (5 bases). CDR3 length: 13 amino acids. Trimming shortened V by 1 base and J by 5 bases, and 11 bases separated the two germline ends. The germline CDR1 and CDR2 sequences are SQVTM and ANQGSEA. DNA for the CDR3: TGCAGCGTTGAAGGCGGGGACGTATATGGCTACACCTTC. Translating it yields CSVEGGDVYGYTF.

CDR3 loop: CASSLLGSGGFRNEQFF. CDR3 sequence (DNA): TGTGCCAGCAGCTTACTCGGTAGCGGGGGGTTTCGGAATGAGCAGTTCTTC. The chain is built from TRBV13 and TRBJ2-1; 10 bases map to TRBD2. Germline V lookup: CDR1 PRHDT, CDR2 FYEKMQ (reference sequence). V shed 2 bases and J 7 bases; nucleotides not matched to a gene: 11. The length of the CDR3 is 17 residues.

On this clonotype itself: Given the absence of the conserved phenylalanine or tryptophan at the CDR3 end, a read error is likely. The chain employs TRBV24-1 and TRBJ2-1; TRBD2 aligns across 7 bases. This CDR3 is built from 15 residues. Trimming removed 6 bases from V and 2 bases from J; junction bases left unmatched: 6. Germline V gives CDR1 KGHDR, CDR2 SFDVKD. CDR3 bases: TGTGCCACCAGTATAAGCGGGGAGACCTACAATGAGCAGTTCTCC. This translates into CATSISGETYNEQFS.

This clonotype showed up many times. The CDR3 DNA sequence: TGTGCCAGCAGCTTACAGGCCCCAAATGAGCAGTTCTTC. Translating gives CASSLQAPNEQFF. V and J are TRBV5-5 and TRBJ2-1, with TRBD1 as a possible D gene (5 bases). Trimming removed 2 bases at V and 7 bases at J, with 10 bases between. CDR1 and CDR2 (germline): SGHKS, YYEKEE (reference sequence). This CDR3 is built from 13 residues.

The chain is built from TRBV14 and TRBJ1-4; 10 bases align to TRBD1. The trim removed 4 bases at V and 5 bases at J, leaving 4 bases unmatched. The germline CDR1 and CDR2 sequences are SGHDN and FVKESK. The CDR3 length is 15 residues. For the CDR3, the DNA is TGTGCCAGCAGCCTTTGGGACAGGGGAAATGAAAAACTGTTTTTT. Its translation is CASSLWDRGNEKLFF.

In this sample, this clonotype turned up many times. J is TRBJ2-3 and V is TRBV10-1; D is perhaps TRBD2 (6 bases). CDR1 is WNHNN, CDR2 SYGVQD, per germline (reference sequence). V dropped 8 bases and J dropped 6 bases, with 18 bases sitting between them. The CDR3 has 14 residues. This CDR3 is CASGKGDFRDTQYF. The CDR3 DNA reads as TGCGCCAGCGGGAAAGGGGACTTTCGGGATACGCAGTATTTT.

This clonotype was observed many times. The DNA for the CDR3 is TGTGCCAGCAGTTCTCATACAGGCCTCTCTGGAAACACCATATATTTT. Translated: CASSSHTGLSGNTIYF. V and J are TRBV9 and TRBJ1-3; TRBD1 might be the D (5 bases). Germline CDR1 and CDR2: SGDLS and YYNGEE. With 5 bases removed from V and 0 bases from J, the gap between germline ends came to 15 bases. The CDR3 covers 16 residues.

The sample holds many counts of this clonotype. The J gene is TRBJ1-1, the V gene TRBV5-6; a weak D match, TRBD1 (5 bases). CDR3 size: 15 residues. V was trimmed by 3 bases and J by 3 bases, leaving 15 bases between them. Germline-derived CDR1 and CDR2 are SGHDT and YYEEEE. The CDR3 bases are TGTGCCAGCAGCTCCAAGACCCAGGGAGACACTGAAGCTTTCTTT. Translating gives CASSSKTQGDTEAFF. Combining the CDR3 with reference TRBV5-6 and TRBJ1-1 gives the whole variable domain DAGVTQSPTHLIKTRGQQVTLRCSPKSGHDTVSWYQQALGQGPQFIFQYYEEEERQRGNFPDRFSGHQFPNYSSELNVNALLLGDSALYLCASSSKTQGDTEAFFGQGTRLTVV.

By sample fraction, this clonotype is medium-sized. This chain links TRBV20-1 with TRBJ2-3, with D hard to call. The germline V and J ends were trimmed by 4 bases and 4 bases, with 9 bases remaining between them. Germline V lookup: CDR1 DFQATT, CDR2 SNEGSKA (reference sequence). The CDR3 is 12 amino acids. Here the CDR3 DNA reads TGCAGTGCTAAGACCGGCGCAGATACGCAGTATTTT. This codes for CSAKTGADTQYF.

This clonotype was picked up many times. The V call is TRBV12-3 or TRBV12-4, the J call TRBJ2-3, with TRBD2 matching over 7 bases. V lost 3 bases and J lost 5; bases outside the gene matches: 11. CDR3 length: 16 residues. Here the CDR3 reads CASSFRLAGRGDTQYF. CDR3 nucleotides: TGTGCCAGCAGTTTCCGCCTGGCGGGGAGGGGAGATACGCAGTATTTT.

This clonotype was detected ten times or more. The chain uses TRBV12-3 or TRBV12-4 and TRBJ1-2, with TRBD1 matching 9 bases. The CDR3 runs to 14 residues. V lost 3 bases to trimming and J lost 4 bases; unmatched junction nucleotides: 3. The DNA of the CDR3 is TGTGCCAGCAGTTTTGGACAGGGGACCTATGGCTACACCTTC. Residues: CASSFGQGTYGYTF.

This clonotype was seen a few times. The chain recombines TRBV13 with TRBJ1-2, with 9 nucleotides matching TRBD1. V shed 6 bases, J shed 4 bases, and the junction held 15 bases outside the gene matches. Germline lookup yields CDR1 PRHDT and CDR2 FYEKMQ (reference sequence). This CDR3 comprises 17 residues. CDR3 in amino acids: CASRKRAGTGYTYGYTF. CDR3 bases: TGTGCCAGCAGAAAAAGAGCCGGGACAGGGTATACCTATGGCTACACCTTC.

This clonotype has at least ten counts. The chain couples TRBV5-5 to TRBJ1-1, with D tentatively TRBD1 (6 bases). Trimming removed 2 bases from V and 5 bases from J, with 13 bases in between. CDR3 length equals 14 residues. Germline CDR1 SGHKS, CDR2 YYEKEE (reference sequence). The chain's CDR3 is CASSFGQPGTEAFF. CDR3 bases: TGTGCCAGCAGCTTCGGACAGCCCGGTACTGAAGCTTTCTTT.

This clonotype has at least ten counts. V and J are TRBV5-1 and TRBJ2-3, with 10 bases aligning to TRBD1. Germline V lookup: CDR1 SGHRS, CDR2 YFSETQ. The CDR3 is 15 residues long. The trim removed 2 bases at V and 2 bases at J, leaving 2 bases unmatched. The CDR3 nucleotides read TGCGCCAGCAGCTTCGACAGGGGGCCCACAGATACGCAGTATTTT. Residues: CASSFDRGPTDTQYF.